The entry below describes one T cell receptor (beta chain). Its antigen remains unidentified. This may come from a read error, since a much larger clone is one base off. From about 490 ng of total RNA, TCR beta-specific cDNA was reverse-transcribed using a constant-region primer. For TCR beta, libraries were produced by three nested multiplex PCR rounds using slightly modified ARM-PCR. Primers for the first two PCR rounds were TRBV1-TRBV30 forward primers and a C-beta reverse primer (approximately 10 cycles per round). TCRdb redid the calling of the multiplex PCR reads with MiXCR, one entry per CDR3 protein. The sample lists roughly 80,000 distinct CDR3 sequences; 71% were seen once. Germline V gives CDR1 MDHEN, CDR2 SYDVKM. J was trimmed by 3 bases and V by 4 bases; bases with no gene match: 9. The CDR3 loop spans 17 amino acids. Unsorted bulk tissue of roughly 17-33 mg yielded co-extracted RNA and DNA. Tumor samples uniformly had over 75% viable tumor cells.

This specimen comes from a study of tumor-infiltrating lymphocytes in primary liver carcinoma. Study as a whole: Roughly 3.65 to 7.13 million productive TCRbeta reads came from each sample, comparable across tissue types.

The study, taken as a whole, reports: Roughly 7.5-25% of top clones, and no more, occurred in all five tumor regions. Blood fell significantly below tumors in its top-250-clone fraction (p = 0.039).

Sequencing was done on a sample of liver tumor tissue from sampling region 4. Subset: tumor region T4, right-lateral pole. This chain links TRBV28 with TRBJ2-1; 10 bases agree with TRBD2. The sequence came from a woman aged 55-69 years with primary liver carcinoma and hepatitis B virus infection. The CDR3 reads CASSSRSSGSFYNEQFF. CDR3 in DNA: TGTGCCAGCAGTTCTAGGTCTAGCGGGAGTTTCTACAATGAGCAGTTCTTC. Based on the CDR3 plus reference TRBV28 and TRBJ2-1, the full variable domain is DVKVTQSSRYLVKRTGEKVFLECVQDMDHENMFWYRQDPGLGLRLIYFSYDVKMKEKGDIPEGYSVSREKKERFSLILESASTNQTSMYLCASSSRSSGSFYNEQFFGPGTRLTVL.